What follows are 29 T cell receptor beta chains derived from one specimen sequenced in a study of shared clonotypes between healthy human individuals. The data were produced by immunoSEQ multiplex PCR, yet TCRdb's version contains in-frame clones alone and is incomplete. This repertoire shows roughly 1 million clones, approximately 70% found once; its top ten account for over 1.3%. The sample comprised memory CD4+ T cells sorted from blood. Subset indicated: CD45RA-negative fraction. The receptors were sampled from a man aged 18 to 29 in good health.

The chain joins TRBV9 to TRBJ2-3; 7 bases match TRBD2. CDR1 is SGDLS and CDR2 is YYNGEE in the germline V gene. Losses at the gene ends were 6 bases for V and 6 bases for J; bases not matched to a gene: 22. The CDR3 length is 18 residues. The CDR3 DNA is TGTGCCAGCACCATTTCTTGGGGGACGGGACTAACCGGGGATACGCAGTATTTT. Translation: CASTISWGTGLTGDTQYF. Full variable domain (remainder filled in from reference TRBV9 and TRBJ2-3): DSGVTQTPKHLITATGQRVTLRCSPRSGDLSVYWYQQSLDQGLQFLIQYYNGEERAKGNILERFSAQQFPDLHSELNLSSLELGDSALYFCASTISWGTGLTGDTQYFGPGTRLTVL.

V usage is TRBV29-1 and J usage is TRBJ1-2, with D uncertain. This CDR3 region has 14 residues. V was clipped by 3 bases and J by 2 bases, with 13 bases between them. Germline loops: CDR1 SQVTM, CDR2 ANQGSEA. CDR3 nucleotide sequence: TGCAGCGTTGACCCCGCCGGCTTAAACTATGGCTACACCTTC. Its translation is CSVDPAGLNYGYTF. Based on the CDR3 plus reference TRBV29-1 and TRBJ1-2, the full variable domain is SAVISQKPSRDICQRGTSLTIQCQVDSQVTMMFWYRQQPGQSLTLIATANQGSEATYESGFVIDKFPISRPNLTFSTLTVSNMSPEDSSIYLCSVDPAGLNYGYTFGSGTRLTVV.

The J gene is TRBJ1-2, the V gene TRBV5-1; D is perhaps TRBD1 (6 bases). The CDR3 consists of 15 residues. Trimming removed 4 bases at V and 2 bases at J, with 15 bases between. CDR1 and CDR2 (germline): SGHRS, YFSETQ. The DNA for the CDR3 is TGCGCCAGCAGCCATGAGGGGGACCGGAACTATGGCTACACCTTC. Its translation: CASSHEGDRNYGYTF.

As to this clone: It differs at one base from a far larger clone, so likely a read error. The sample carries other DNA sequences with the same CDR3. The genes are TRBV30 and TRBJ2-7, with D uncertain. With 0 bases removed from V and 3 bases from J, the gap between germline ends came to 6 bases. This CDR3 spans 12 amino acids. Germline CDR1 reads GTSNPN; CDR2 reads SVGIG (reference sequence). The CDR3 nucleotides read TGTGCCTGGAGTGTACAAGGCTACGAGCAGTACTTC. It translates to CAWSVQGYEQYF.

The V call is TRBV5-1, the J call TRBJ1-1, with D uncertain. The CDR3 covers 13 residues. Germline CDR1 and CDR2: SGHRS and YFSETQ. V was pared by 7 bases and J by 0 bases, with 10 bases between. CDR3 DNA: TGCGCCAGCGGAATGACGGTGAACACTGAAGCTTTCTTT. It is translated as CASGMTVNTEAFF.

This rearrangement joins TRBV5-6 to TRBJ2-4; D unclear. The length of the CDR3 is 12 residues. V was shortened by 0 bases and J by 7 bases, with 5 bases between the two germline ends. Germline CDR1 SGHDT, CDR2 YYEEEE. DNA for the CDR3: TGTGCCAGCAGCTTGGGACTCAACATTCAGTACTTC. Encoded protein: CASSLGLNIQYF.

The chain employs TRBV5-1 and TRBJ2-1; TRBD2 aligns across 11 bases. CDR3 length equals 17 residues. V lost 3 bases, J lost 6 bases, and 11 bases stayed unmatched. Germline V gives CDR1 SGHRS, CDR2 YFSETQ. Written as DNA, the CDR3 is TGCGCCAGCAGCTCCGCCTTAGGGACTAGCGGCCTCAATGAGCAGTTCTTC. Encoded protein: CASSSALGTSGLNEQFF.

The chain carries TRBV11-2 and TRBJ2-2, with D perhaps TRBD1 or TRBD2 (5 bases each). V lost 5 bases, J lost 1 base, and 11 bases lay in between. CDR3 length: 15 residues. Germline assignment: CDR1 SGHAT and CDR2 FQNNGV. CDR3 nucleotides: TGTGCCAGCAGCGGGGGACGGCGGAACACCGGGGAGCTGTTTTTT. As protein: CASSGGRRNTGELFF.

The chain uses TRBV18 and TRBJ1-2; maybe TRBD1 (6 bases). The CDR3 consists of 14 residues. Trimming removed 6 bases at V and 7 bases at J, with 18 bases between. In germline, CDR1 is KGHSH, CDR2 LQKENI. The chain's CDR3 is CASSDEPGAGGYTF. The CDR3 DNA reads as TGTGCCAGCTCGGACGAGCCAGGGGCGGGTGGCTACACCTTC.

The V and J genes are TRBV10-3 and TRBJ2-5, with D unresolved. Germline V gene data show CDR1 as ENHRY and CDR2 as SYGVKD. This CDR3 contains 17 residues. V lost 3 bases, J lost 0 bases, and 17 bases lay in between. The CDR3 nucleotides are TGTGCCATCAGTGACCCAGTGGACCACCCGGACCAAGAGACCCAGTACTTC. Protein: CAISDPVDHPDQETQYF.

This clone was detected once. The rearrangement links TRBV29-1 to TRBJ2-7, with D possibly matching TRBD1 (5 bases). This CDR3 is built from 13 residues. The V gene lost 5 bases and the J gene lost 3 bases, with 14 bases spanning the gap. Looked up from germline, CDR1 is SQVTM and CDR2 is ANQGSEA. DNA for the CDR3: TGCAGCGTTCGGTGGCAGGGCGGCTACGAGCAGTACTTC. This translates into CSVRWQGGYEQYF.

The rearrangement links TRBV5-1 to TRBJ1-1; TRBD1 aligns across 7 bases. The CDR3 sequence is 16 residues long. Looked up from germline, CDR1 is SGHRS and CDR2 is YFSETQ. The V and J ends lost 4 bases and 3 bases, in that order; junction bases with no gene match: 12. The CDR3 bases are TGCGCCAGCAGCCCCGGGACAGTTTCTAAATACACTGAAGCTTTCTTT. This translates into CASSPGTVSKYTEAFF.

This clone occurred a few times. The chain couples TRBV28 to TRBJ1-2; no definite D call. This CDR3 spans 12 amino acids. The V gene lost 4 bases and the J gene lost 10 bases, with 13 bases spanning the gap. In germline, CDR1 is MDHEN, CDR2 SYDVKM. This CDR3 is CASSSTQALYTF. CDR3 bases: TGTGCCAGCAGTTCGACTCAGGCCCTCTACACCTTC.

To note about this clone: The same CDR3 can be traced to other DNA sequences in this sample. This chain joins TRBV5-1 and TRBJ2-3; maybe TRBD2 (6 bases). CDR1 is SGHRS, CDR2 YFSETQ, per germline. The germline V and J ends were trimmed by 3 bases and 0 bases, with 14 bases remaining between them. There are 16 residues in the CDR3. In DNA form, the CDR3 reads TGCGCCAGCAGCTCGGGACTTTTCCCTAGCACAGATACGCAGTATTTT. This encodes CASSSGLFPSTDTQYF.

This clone was observed a few times. V and J are TRBV30 and TRBJ2-5, with TRBD2 matching 13 bases. The CDR3 runs 11 residues. Per germline, CDR1 GTSNPN and CDR2 SVGIG (reference sequence). J lost 9 bases, V lost 7 bases, and 2 bases had no gene match. The CDR3 spells CAFGLAGAQYF. In DNA, the CDR3 is TGTGCCTTCGGACTAGCGGGAGCCCAGTACTTC.

The rearrangement joins TRBV27 to TRBJ2-3; D perhaps matches TRBD2 (6 bases). Trimming removed 6 bases from V and 4 bases from J, with 14 bases in between. Germline values: CDR1 MNHEY, CDR2 SMNVEV (reference sequence). This CDR3 spans 14 amino acids. The CDR3 here is CASRDPGAADTQYF. Written as DNA, the CDR3 is TGTGCCAGCAGGGACCCGGGAGCCGCAGATACGCAGTATTTT.

J is TRBJ1-5 and V is TRBV6-1; 11 positions agree with TRBD1. The germline CDR1 and CDR2 sequences are MNHNS and SASEGT. The CDR3 runs to 13 residues. DNA for the CDR3: TGTGCTGGACAGGGGGCTAGCAATCAGCCCCAGCATTTT. Protein: CAGQGASNQPQHF.

This clone was observed once. V usage is TRBV5-8 and J usage is TRBJ2-7; the D gene could be TRBD1 or TRBD2 (5 bases each). This CDR3 comprises 14 residues. V was cut by 0 bases and J by 1 base, with 8 bases left in between. The V gene's germline CDR1 is SGHTS and CDR2 YDEGEE. The CDR3 nucleotides read TGTGCCAGCAGCTTGGCGGGGCAGTCCTACGAGCAGTACTTC. Translating gives CASSLAGQSYEQYF.

In this sample, this clone turned up a few times. The rearrangement links TRBV18 to TRBJ2-5; unclear D gene. V lost 0 bases to trimming and J lost 1 base, with 6 bases between them. Looked up from germline, CDR1 is KGHSH and CDR2 is LQKENI. The CDR3 totals 14 residues. Here the CDR3 DNA reads TGTGCCAGCTCACCACCTAACGCCCAAGAGACCCAGTACTTC. Translated, it gives CASSPPNAQETQYF.

Written as DNA, the CDR3 is TGTGCCTGGACGACAGGGGGAGATCGGAGTGGCTACACCTTC. The encoded protein is CAWTTGGDRSGYTF. The V and J genes are TRBV30 and TRBJ1-2; 9 nucleotides agree with TRBD1. Germline V gene sequence: CDR1 GTSNPN, CDR2 SVGIG (reference sequence). This CDR3 region has 14 residues. V was clipped by 4 bases and J by 7 bases; unmatched bases: 10.

The rearrangement joins TRBV19 to TRBJ2-3; TRBD2 matches 8 bases. CDR1 and CDR2 from the germline V gene are LNHDA and SQIVND (reference sequence). The CDR3 consists of 15 residues. Losses at the gene ends were 7 bases for V and 4 bases for J; bases not matched to a gene: 10. The CDR3: CASTPGGAWADTQYF. The CDR3 DNA reads as TGTGCCAGTACCCCCGGGGGGGCTTGGGCAGATACGCAGTATTTT.

With regard to this clone: Being one base from a much bigger clone, this may be a read error. The chain employs TRBV11-2 and TRBJ2-3; D not resolved. From germline, CDR1 is SGHAT and CDR2 FQNNGV. The length of the CDR3 is 13 residues. V shed 0 bases and J shed 1 base, with 2 bases lying between them. The CDR3 bases are TGTGCCAGCAGCTTAGAGGGCACAGATACGCAGTATTTT. Encoded protein: CASSLEGTDTQYF.

This clone came up a few times. The V and J genes are TRBV9 and TRBJ1-5; a possible D gene is TRBD1 (6 bases). CDR1 and CDR2 (germline): SGDLS, YYNGEE. The length of the CDR3 is 16 residues. Trimming cost V 0 bases and J 5 bases, with 15 bases left between them. The CDR3 sequence is CASSVERTANHQPQHF. In nucleotides, the CDR3 is TGTGCCAGCAGCGTAGAGAGGACAGCAAACCATCAGCCCCAGCATTTT.

The CDR3 here is CASSVGTTGATLHF. The CDR3 DNA reads as TGTGCCAGCAGCGTAGGGACAACAGGGGCAACCCTCCACTTT. The chain is built from TRBV9 and TRBJ1-6, with TRBD1 matching 7 bases. This CDR3 comprises 14 residues. V was clipped by 0 bases and J by 14 bases; unmatched bases: 8. Per the germline V gene, CDR1 is SGDLS and CDR2 is YYNGEE.

This rearrangement joins TRBV6-6 to TRBJ2-5, with 9 bases identical to TRBD1. The J call is in doubt because the DNA end fits TRBJ2-7 better. This CDR3 comprises 15 residues. From germline, CDR1 is MNHNY and CDR2 SVGAGI (reference sequence). The CDR3 here is CASSYPGQGPNEQYF. In nucleotides, the CDR3 is TGTGCCAGCAGTTACCCAGGACAGGGGCCCAACGAGCAGTACTTC.

The rearrangement links TRBV28 to TRBJ2-5; 11 nucleotides match TRBD2. Germline V lookup: CDR1 MDHEN, CDR2 SYDVKM. The CDR3 consists of 14 residues. The ends lost 6 bases at V and 3 bases at J; junction bases unmatched: 3. CDR3 sequence: CASSPGLAEETQYF. The CDR3 DNA reads as TGTGCCAGCAGCCCGGGACTAGCGGAAGAGACCCAGTACTTC.

A remark on this clone: This CDR3 is also generated by other DNA sequences in the sample. The J gene is TRBJ1-6, the V gene TRBV6-1; D is ambiguous. CDR1 is MNHNS and CDR2 is SASEGT in the germline V gene. This CDR3 spans 11 amino acids. Trimming cost V 4 bases and J 7 bases, with 2 bases left between them. This CDR3 is CASSANSPLHF. The DNA for the CDR3 is TGTGCCAGCAGTGCCAATTCACCCCTCCACTTT.

V gene TRBV5-1 combines with J gene TRBJ2-1, with 9 bases aligning to TRBD1. The trim removed 4 bases at V and 5 bases at J, leaving 7 bases unmatched. The germline gives CDR1 SGHRS, CDR2 YFSETQ. CDR3 length: 15 residues. The chain's CDR3 is CASSPTGTGNNEQFF. The CDR3 DNA reads as TGCGCCAGCAGCCCAACCGGGACAGGGAACAATGAGCAGTTCTTC. Variable domain in full (rest from reference TRBV5-1 and TRBJ2-1): KAGVTQTPRYLIKTRGQQVTLSCSPISGHRSVSWYQQTPGQGLQFLFEYFSETQRNKGNFPGRFSGRQFSNSRSEMNVSTLELGDSALYLCASSPTGTGNNEQFFGPGTRLTVL.

CDR3 DNA: TGCGCCAGCAGCCTCCTGGGACTAGCGGTTAACGAGCAGTACTTC. Encoded protein: CASSLLGLAVNEQYF. V gene TRBV4-3 combines with J gene TRBJ2-7; 11 bases line up with TRBD2. Germline V lookup: CDR1 LGHNA, CDR2 YSLEER. CDR3 size: 15 residues. Trimming took 4 bases from V and 5 from J; bases not matched to a gene: 7.